This T cell receptor (beta chain) is from a study of monozygotic twins with inflammatory bowel disease. Study-level points and caveats: IBD patients showed reduced TCRbeta diversity (inverse Simpson) versus healthy co-twins.

Turning to this clonotype: Its antigen remains unidentified.

CDR1 is DFQATT and CDR2 is SNEGSKA in the germline V gene (reference sequence). The CDR3 sequence is 12 residues long. Total RNA amounting to 3,500 to 4,000 ng went into each TCR library. Eight cDNA synthesis reactions were run for every sample. Two nested PCRs, of about 16 and 10 cycles, processed TCRalpha and TCRbeta cDNA. TCRdb re-called the 5' RACE reads, yielding one record per CDR3 amino acid sequence without DNA. This sample's clone table lists around 40,000 distinct CDR3 sequences. The rearrangement links TRBV20-1 to TRBJ2-1; TCRdb proposes TRBD1, but this gene call is untestable without DNA. The sequence derives from a human donor with ulcerative colitis or Crohn's disease, or a healthy co-twin of an affected twin (not recorded which). Sequenced input: blood. The CDR3 is CSAGRGQDEQFF.